These 20 T cell receptor beta chains were all obtained from the same sample, sequenced in a study of cytomegalovirus exposure and HLA in healthy donors. PCR involved 60 Vbeta and 13 Jbeta primers. Measured with immunoSEQ multiplex PCR; TCRdb has only the in-frame clones, and not every one. The sample lists around 150,000 clones; about 81% were seen once. Sequencing used PBMCs. Every receptor here comes from a woman aged 45 to 65 in good health and CMV-seropositive.

J is TRBJ1-5 and V is TRBV7-2; 8 bases are shared with TRBD1. CDR3 length: 15 amino acids. The germline CDR1 and CDR2 sequences are SGHTA and FQGNSA. V shed 5 bases and J 1 base; nucleotides not matched to a gene: 4. Here the CDR3 reads CASSLRTGSNQPQHF. Here the CDR3 DNA reads TGTGCCAGCAGCCTGCGGACAGGGAGCAATCAGCCCCAGCATTTT. The full variable domain, completed using reference TRBV7-2 and TRBJ1-5, is GAGVSQSPSNKVTEKGKDVELRCDPISGHTALYWYRQSLGQGLEFLIYFQGNSAPDKSGLPSDRFSAERTGGSVSTLTIQRTQQEDSAVYLCASSLRTGSNQPQHFGDGTRLSIL.

The chain recombines TRBV9 with TRBJ2-3; 8 bases fit TRBD2. V shed 0 bases, J shed 8 bases, and the junction held 11 bases outside the gene matches. The CDR3 spans 16 residues. Germline values: CDR1 SGDLS, CDR2 YYNGEE. CDR3 residues: CASSVAGRGALGTQYF. For the CDR3, the DNA is TGTGCCAGCAGCGTAGCGGGGCGGGGGGCCTTAGGTACGCAGTATTTT. The whole variable domain, filled in from reference TRBV9 and TRBJ2-3, reads DSGVTQTPKHLITATGQRVTLRCSPRSGDLSVYWYQQSLDQGLQFLIQYYNGEERAKGNILERFSAQQFPDLHSELNLSSLELGDSALYFCASSVAGRGALGTQYFGPGTRLTVL.

This clone was observed a single time. V is TRBV20-1 and J is TRBJ2-1; D not certain. In germline, CDR1 is DFQATT, CDR2 SNEGSKA (reference sequence). V was shortened by 0 bases and J by 10 bases, with 7 bases between the two germline ends. This CDR3 is built from 11 residues. The CDR3 bases are TGCAGTGCTAGAGATGAGAGAGAGCAGTTCTTC. Its translation is CSARDEREQFF.

The chain uses TRBV5-1 and TRBJ2-1; TRBD2 agrees at 7 bases. With 0 bases clipped from V and 3 bases from J, the junction kept 9 bases outside the gene matches. Germline V gives CDR1 SGHRS, CDR2 YFSETQ. The CDR3 length is 17 residues. CDR3 DNA sequence: TGCGCCAGCAGCTTGGGGGGGAGGCTAGCGGTCTACAATGAGCAGTTCTTC. Translated, it gives CASSLGGRLAVYNEQFF.

The chain carries TRBV7-2 and TRBJ2-1, with D unclear. Germline V gene data show CDR1 as SGHTA and CDR2 as FQGNSA. The CDR3 extends over 15 amino acids. V gave up 3 bases and J gave up 0 bases, with 9 bases separating them. The CDR3 sequence: CASSLAFSSYNEQFF. In DNA, the CDR3 is TGTGCCAGCAGCTTGGCCTTCAGCTCCTACAATGAGCAGTTCTTC.

CDR3 coding DNA: TGCGCCAGCAGTCAGCACGGGGAGCAGTTCTTC. It encodes CASSQHGEQFF. The chain combines TRBV23-1 with TRBJ2-1, with D unresolved. TRBV23-1 is known as an ORF, though its function is uncertain. Trimming took off 3 bases at V and 10 bases at J, with 7 bases between the two ends. The CDR3 is 11 residues long.

The chain joins TRBV30 to TRBJ2-5; weak D call: TRBD2 (6 bases). The germline V and J ends were trimmed by 5 bases and 7 bases, with 14 bases remaining between them. Germline V gives CDR1 GTSNPN, CDR2 SVGIG (reference sequence). The CDR3 has 12 residues. For the CDR3, the DNA is TGTGCCTGGTCCGGGGGTGTGTGGACCCAGTACTTC. It yields the protein CAWSGGVWTQYF.

The V call is TRBV6-5, the J call TRBJ2-1; TRBD1 might be the D (5 bases). This CDR3 spans 11 amino acids. The germline V gene encodes CDR1 MNHEY and CDR2 SVGAGI. The V end was cut by 6 bases, the J end by 6 bases, with 6 bases between. The CDR3 reads CASRGANEQFF. The CDR3 region has the DNA TGTGCCAGCAGAGGGGCCAATGAGCAGTTCTTC.

This sequence joins TRBV5-1 and TRBJ2-1; TRBD2 matches at 8 bases. CDR3 length equals 16 residues. The V and J ends lost 4 bases and 8 bases, in that order; junction bases with no gene match: 14. From germline, CDR1 is SGHRS and CDR2 YFSETQ. CDR3 residues: CASSRLGRGRGDEQFF. In nucleotides, the CDR3 is TGCGCCAGCAGCCGGCTCGGGAGGGGGAGGGGCGATGAGCAGTTCTTC.

The J gene is TRBJ1-2, the V gene TRBV19; TRBD1 matches at 9 bases. Germline assignment: CDR1 LNHDA and CDR2 SQIVND (reference sequence). The CDR3 runs to 16 residues. J was trimmed by 7 bases and V by 5 bases; bases with no gene match: 14. CDR3 DNA sequence: TGTGCCAGTAGTGTCGACCGGGACAGGGTTATAGGTGGCTACACCTTC. Amino acids: CASSVDRDRVIGGYTF.

The chain carries TRBV30 and TRBJ1-3, with 7 bases aligning to TRBD1. The CDR3 is made up of 14 amino acids. Germline CDR1 and CDR2: GTSNPN and SVGIG (reference sequence). V lost 3 bases to trimming and J lost 6 bases; unmatched junction nucleotides: 8. The chain's CDR3 is CAWSLTGQLNTIYF. CDR3 sequence (DNA): TGTGCCTGGAGCTTAACGGGACAGCTAAACACCATATATTTT.

As concerns this clone: This same CDR3 is encoded by further DNA sequences in the sample. The chain recombines TRBV10-2 with TRBJ1-5; 9 nucleotides line up with TRBD1. The length of the CDR3 is 13 residues. V lost 8 bases to trimming and J lost 7 bases; unmatched junction nucleotides: 6. CDR1 and CDR2 from the germline V gene are WSHSY and SAAADI. As DNA, the CDR3 is TGCGCCAGCGGGGGACAGGGAGGCCAGCCCCAGCATTTT. Residues: CASGGQGGQPQHF.

V gene TRBV5-6 combines with J gene TRBJ1-4, with D maybe TRBD1 (5 bases). CDR3 length equals 14 residues. Trimming took off 0 bases at V and 6 bases at J, with 9 bases between the two ends. The germline gives CDR1 SGHDT, CDR2 YYEEEE. The CDR3 DNA is TGTGCCAGCAGCTTGGAGGGGCTTGATGAAAAACTGTTTTTT. It yields the protein CASSLEGLDEKLFF.

The chain recombines TRBV5-4 with TRBJ1-2; D possibly corresponds to TRBD1 (6 bases). This CDR3 has 15 amino acids. The germline V and J ends were trimmed by 2 bases and 8 bases, with 19 bases remaining between them. Germline V gene data show CDR1 as SGHNT and CDR2 as YYREEE (reference sequence). CDR3 DNA: TGTGCCAGCAGCTTCCGGACCGTGACAGGCGGCGGCTACACCTTC. Residues: CASSFRTVTGGGYTF. The full variable domain, completed using reference TRBV5-4 and TRBJ1-2, is ETGVTQSPTHLIKTRGQQVTLRCSSQSGHNTVSWYQQALGQGPQFIFQYYREEENGRGNFPPRFSGLQFPNYSSELNVNALELDDSALYLCASSFRTVTGGGYTFGSGTRLTVV.

The V call is TRBV7-9, the J call TRBJ2-1, with a possible D match to TRBD2 (5 bases). This CDR3 is built from 12 residues. Germline CDR1 SEHNR, CDR2 FQNEAQ (reference sequence). V was clipped by 5 bases and J by 6 bases, with 8 bases between them. The CDR3 loop reads CASSLLVNEQFF. Written as DNA, the CDR3 is TGTGCCAGCAGCCTACTAGTCAATGAGCAGTTCTTC.

The J gene is TRBJ2-3, the V gene TRBV9; the D gene is possibly TRBD2 (6 bases). V shed 7 bases and J shed 1 base, with 16 bases lying between them. Per germline, CDR1 SGDLS and CDR2 YYNGEE. CDR3 length: 15 amino acids. CDR3 loop: CASGPGRDGTDTQYF. The CDR3 DNA follows: TGTGCCAGCGGCCCCGGGCGGGACGGCACAGATACGCAGTATTTT.

The count of this clone is one. The chain has TRBV5-4 and TRBJ2-2; D call uncertain. Trimming stripped 1 base from V and 6 bases from J, with 19 bases between. Germline lookup yields CDR1 SGHNT and CDR2 YYREEE (reference sequence). The CDR3 totals 17 residues. The CDR3 coding sequence is TGTGCCAGCAGCTTGTCCCTAGTTTCTAGTCTTTCCGGGGAGCTGTTTTTT. This translates into CASSLSLVSSLSGELFF.

V is TRBV5-6 and J is TRBJ1-1; tentatively, D is TRBD1 (5 bases). V was clipped by 4 bases and J by 4 bases, with 11 bases between them. Per the germline V gene, CDR1 is SGHDT and CDR2 is YYEEEE. The length of the CDR3 is 13 residues. DNA for the CDR3: TGTGCCAGCAGCCTCGGGGGGGTCACTGAAGCTTTCTTT. It translates to CASSLGGVTEAFF.

The V call is TRBV9, the J call TRBJ2-1, with 11 nucleotides matching TRBD1. V shed 0 bases, J shed 4 bases, and the junction held 6 bases outside the gene matches. Germline CDR1 and CDR2: SGDLS and YYNGEE. This CDR3 comprises 17 residues. CDR3 in amino acids: CASSVAGGQGGYNEQFF. The CDR3 DNA follows: TGTGCCAGCAGCGTAGCGGGGGGACAGGGGGGATACAATGAGCAGTTCTTC.

V is TRBV5-1 and J is TRBJ2-3; D may be TRBD2 (6 bases). CDR3 length: 16 residues. Germline-derived CDR1 and CDR2 are SGHRS and YFSETQ. Trimming took off 4 bases at V and 3 bases at J, with 18 bases between the two ends. The DNA of the CDR3 is TGCGCCAGCAGCACCAACCGGGACTCGGGAACAGATACGCAGTATTTT. This sequence encodes CASSTNRDSGTDTQYF. Looking up the rest from reference TRBV5-1 and TRBJ2-3 gives the full variable domain: KAGVTQTPRYLIKTRGQQVTLSCSPISGHRSVSWYQQTPGQGLQFLFEYFSETQRNKGNFPGRFSGRQFSNSRSEMNVSTLELGDSALYLCASSTNRDSGTDTQYFGPGTRLTVL.